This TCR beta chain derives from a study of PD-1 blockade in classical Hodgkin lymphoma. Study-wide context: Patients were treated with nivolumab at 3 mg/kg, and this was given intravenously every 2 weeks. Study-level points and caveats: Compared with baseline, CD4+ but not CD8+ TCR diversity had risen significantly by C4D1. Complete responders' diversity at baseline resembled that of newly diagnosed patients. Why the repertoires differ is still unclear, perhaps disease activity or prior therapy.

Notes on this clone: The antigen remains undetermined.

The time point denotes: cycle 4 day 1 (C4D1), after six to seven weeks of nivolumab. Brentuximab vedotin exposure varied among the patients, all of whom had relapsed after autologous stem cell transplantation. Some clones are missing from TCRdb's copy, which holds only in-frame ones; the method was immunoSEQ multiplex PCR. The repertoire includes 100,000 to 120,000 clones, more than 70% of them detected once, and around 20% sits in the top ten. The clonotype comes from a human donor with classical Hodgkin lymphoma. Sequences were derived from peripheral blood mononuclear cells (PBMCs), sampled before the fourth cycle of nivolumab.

The DNA of the CDR3 is TGTGCCAGCAGCAAAGACGGAACAAATGGATGGGCTTTCTTT. This encodes CASSKDGTNGWAFF. This chain joins TRBV21-1 and TRBJ1-1. TRBV21-1 is flagged as a pseudogene. This CDR3 is built from 14 residues.